The 7 T cell receptor beta chains presented below share a single source sample, sequenced in a study of Graves' ophthalmopathy and Graves' hyperthyroidism. Amplification targeted the TCR beta CDR3 regions, with RNA transcripts as the source material. The workflow started with a first-round RT-PCR run with HTBI primers and then moved on to a second-round multiplex PCR. Using its own MiXCR run on the multiplex PCR reads, TCRdb lists one record per CDR3 protein. The profile shows around 520,000 distinct CDR3 sequences, about 40% of them singletons. The source material was peripheral blood or thyroid tissue (not recorded which). All receptors come from an adult man with Graves' hyperthyroidism.

This chain uses TRBV12-3 or TRBV12-4 with TRBJ1-4, with 9 bases that match TRBD1. This CDR3 contains 17 residues. J lost 0 bases, V lost 6 bases, and 8 bases had no gene match. CDR3 coding DNA: TGTGCCAGCAGCCCAGGGGACAGGGCCGCAACTAATGAAAAACTGTTTTTT. It codes for CASSPGDRAATNEKLFF.

This clonotype came up many times. The J gene is TRBJ1-1, the V gene TRBV29-1, with 10 bases aligning to TRBD1. The CDR3 is 12 amino acids. Germline V lookup: CDR1 SQVTM, CDR2 ANQGSEA. In DNA, the CDR3 is TGCAGGGGACAGGGGATGAACACTGAAGCTTTCTTT. It codes for CRGQGMNTEAFF. Looking up the rest from reference TRBV29-1 and TRBJ1-1 gives the full variable domain: SAVISQKPSRDICQRGTSLTIQCQVDSQVTMMFWYRQQPGQSLTLIATANQGSEATYESGFVIDKFPISRPNLTFSTLTVSNMSPEDSSIYLCRGQGMNTEAFFGQGTRLTVV.

This clonotype was detected ten times or more. This chain connects TRBV7-8 to TRBJ2-7; D is undetermined. The V gene lost 5 bases and the J gene lost 3 bases, with 17 bases spanning the gap. Per the germline V gene, CDR1 is SGHVS and CDR2 is FQNEAQ. The CDR3 spans 15 residues. The CDR3 region has the DNA TGTGCCAGCAGCGAAGCCTCACTAACCATCTACGAGCAGTACTTC. Amino acids: CASSEASLTIYEQYF.

In its sample, this clonotype was seen many times. The genes are TRBV29-1 and TRBJ2-7; 12 bases agree with TRBD1. Trimming cost V 4 bases and J 3 bases; bases outside gene matches: 7. The CDR3 has 15 residues. Germline assignment: CDR1 SQVTM and CDR2 ANQGSEA. The CDR3 bases are TGCAGCGTTGTTCCGGGACAGGGGGCTCTCTACGAGCAGTACTTC. Translated, it gives CSVVPGQGALYEQYF.

This clonotype was recorded a few times. The J gene is TRBJ2-7, the V gene TRBV5-1, with 10 nucleotides matching TRBD2. The germline V gene encodes CDR1 SGHRS and CDR2 YFSETQ. V shed 0 bases and J 0 bases; nucleotides not matched to a gene: 6. CDR3 length: 17 amino acids. The CDR3 protein is CASSLGLAGASSYEQYF. The CDR3 DNA reads TGCGCCAGCAGCTTGGGGCTAGCGGGGGCGAGCTCCTACGAGCAGTACTTC.

The V gene is TRBV29-1, the J gene TRBJ2-7, with TRBD2 matching over 9 bases. Looked up from germline, CDR1 is SQVTM and CDR2 is ANQGSEA. The CDR3 consists of 15 residues. V shed 0 bases and J 0 bases; nucleotides not matched to a gene: 3. The CDR3 nucleotides are TGCAGCGTTGAAGATCGACTAGCGGTCTCCTACGAGCAGTACTTC. This translates into CSVEDRLAVSYEQYF.

On this clonotype: No conserved phenylalanine or tryptophan is present at the end of the CDR3, so a read error is the likely explanation. This chain uses TRBV4-1 with TRBJ2-7; D is tentatively TRBD1 or TRBD2 (5 bases each). The CDR3 is 13 residues long. Trimming shortened V by 0 bases and J by 6 bases, and 9 bases separated the two germline ends. Germline CDR1 reads MGHRA; CDR2 reads YSYEKL. The CDR3 region is CASSQEGVGEQYL. CDR3 bases: TGCGCCAGCAGCCAAGAGGGGGTAGGCGAGCAGTACCTC.